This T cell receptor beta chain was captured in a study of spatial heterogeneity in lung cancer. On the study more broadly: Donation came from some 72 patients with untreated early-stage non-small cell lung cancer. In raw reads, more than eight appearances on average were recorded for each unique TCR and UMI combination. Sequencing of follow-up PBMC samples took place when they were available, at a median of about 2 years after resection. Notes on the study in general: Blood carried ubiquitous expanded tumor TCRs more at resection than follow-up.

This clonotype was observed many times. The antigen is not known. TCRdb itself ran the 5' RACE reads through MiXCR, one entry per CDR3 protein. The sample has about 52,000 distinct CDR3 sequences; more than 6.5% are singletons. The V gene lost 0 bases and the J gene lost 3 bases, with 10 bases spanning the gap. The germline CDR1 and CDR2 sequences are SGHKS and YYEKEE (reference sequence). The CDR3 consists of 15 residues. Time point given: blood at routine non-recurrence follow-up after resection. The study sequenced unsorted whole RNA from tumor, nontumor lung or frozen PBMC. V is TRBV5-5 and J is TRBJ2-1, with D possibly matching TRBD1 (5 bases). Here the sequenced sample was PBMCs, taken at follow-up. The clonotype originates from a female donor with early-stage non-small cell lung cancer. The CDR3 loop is CASSLVDNLYNEQFF. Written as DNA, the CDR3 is TGTGCCAGCAGCTTGGTGGACAACCTCTACAATGAGCAGTTCTTC.